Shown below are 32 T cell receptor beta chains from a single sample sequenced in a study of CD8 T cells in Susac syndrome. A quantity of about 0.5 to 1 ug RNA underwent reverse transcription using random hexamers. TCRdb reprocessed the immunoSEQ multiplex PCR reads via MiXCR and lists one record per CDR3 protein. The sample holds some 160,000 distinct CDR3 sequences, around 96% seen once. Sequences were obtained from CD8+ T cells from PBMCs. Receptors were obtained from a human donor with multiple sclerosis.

The CDR3 here is CSASITGGGGYTF. The CDR3 DNA reads as TGCAGTGCTAGTATAACAGGGGGAGGCGGCTACACCTTC. The chain has TRBV20-1 and TRBJ1-2, with TRBD1 matching over 8 bases. Germline V gives CDR1 DFQATT, CDR2 SNEGSKA (reference sequence). The CDR3 covers 13 residues. J gave up 8 bases and V 3 bases, and 8 bases lay outside the gene matches.

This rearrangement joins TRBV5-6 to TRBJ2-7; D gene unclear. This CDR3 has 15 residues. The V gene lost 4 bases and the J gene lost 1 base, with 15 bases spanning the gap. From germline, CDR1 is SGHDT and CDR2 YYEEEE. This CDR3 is CASSQANWVSYEQYF. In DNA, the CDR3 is TGTGCCAGCAGCCAGGCGAACTGGGTATCCTACGAGCAGTACTTC.

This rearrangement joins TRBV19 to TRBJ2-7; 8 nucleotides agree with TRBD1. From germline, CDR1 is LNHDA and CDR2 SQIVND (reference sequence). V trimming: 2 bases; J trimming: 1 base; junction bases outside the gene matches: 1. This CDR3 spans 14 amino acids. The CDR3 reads CASSIQGASYEQYF. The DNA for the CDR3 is TGTGCCAGTAGTATACAGGGGGCGTCCTACGAGCAGTACTTC.

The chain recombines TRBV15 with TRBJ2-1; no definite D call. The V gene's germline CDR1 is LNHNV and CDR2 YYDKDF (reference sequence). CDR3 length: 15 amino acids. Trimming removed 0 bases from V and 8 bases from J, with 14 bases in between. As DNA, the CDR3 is TGTGCCACCAGCAGAGATCGCACCTATCTCGATGAGCAGTTCTTC. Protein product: CATSRDRTYLDEQFF.

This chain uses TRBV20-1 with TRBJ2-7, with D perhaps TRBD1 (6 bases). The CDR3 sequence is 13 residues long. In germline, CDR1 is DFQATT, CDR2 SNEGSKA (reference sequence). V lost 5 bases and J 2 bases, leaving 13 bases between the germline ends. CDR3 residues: CSAPGTHAYEQYF. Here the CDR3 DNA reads TGCAGTGCTCCCGGGACACATGCCTACGAGCAGTACTTC.

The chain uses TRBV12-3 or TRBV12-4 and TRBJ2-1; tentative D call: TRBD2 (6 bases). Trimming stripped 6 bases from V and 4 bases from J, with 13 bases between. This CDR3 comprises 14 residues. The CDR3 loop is CASSPFGTYNEQFF. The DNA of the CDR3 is TGTGCCAGCAGCCCCTTTGGGACTTACAATGAGCAGTTCTTC.

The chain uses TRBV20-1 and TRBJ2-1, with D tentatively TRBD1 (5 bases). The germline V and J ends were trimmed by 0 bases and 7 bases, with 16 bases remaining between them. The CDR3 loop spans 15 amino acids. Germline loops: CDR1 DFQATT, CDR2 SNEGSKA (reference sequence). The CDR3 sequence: CSAREGNGKGNEQFF. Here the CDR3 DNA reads TGCAGTGCTAGAGAGGGCAACGGCAAGGGGAATGAGCAGTTCTTC.

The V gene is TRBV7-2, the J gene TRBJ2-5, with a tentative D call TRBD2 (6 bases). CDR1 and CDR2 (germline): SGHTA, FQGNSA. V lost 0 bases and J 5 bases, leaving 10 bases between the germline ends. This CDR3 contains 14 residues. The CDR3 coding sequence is TGTGCCAGCAGCTTAGCGCTTCGGGGGGAGACCCAGTACTTC. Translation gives CASSLALRGETQYF.

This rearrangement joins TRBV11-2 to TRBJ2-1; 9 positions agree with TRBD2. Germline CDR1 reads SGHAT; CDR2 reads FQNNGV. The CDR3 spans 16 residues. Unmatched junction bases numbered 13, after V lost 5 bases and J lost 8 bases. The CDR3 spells CASSLSRRGGRDEQFF. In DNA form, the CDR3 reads TGTGCCAGCAGCCTCAGCAGGCGGGGGGGCCGGGATGAGCAGTTCTTC.

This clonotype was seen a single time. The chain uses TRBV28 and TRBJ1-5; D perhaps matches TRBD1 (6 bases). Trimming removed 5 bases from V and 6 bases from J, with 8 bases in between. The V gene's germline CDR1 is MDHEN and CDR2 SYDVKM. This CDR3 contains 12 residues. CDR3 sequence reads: CASSKTGQPQHF. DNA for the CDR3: TGTGCCAGCAGTAAGACAGGTCAGCCCCAGCATTTT. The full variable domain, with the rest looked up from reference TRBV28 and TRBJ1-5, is DVKVTQSSRYLVKRTGEKVFLECVQDMDHENMFWYRQDPGLGLRLIYFSYDVKMKEKGDIPEGYSVSREKKERFSLILESASTNQTSMYLCASSKTGQPQHFGDGTRLSIL.

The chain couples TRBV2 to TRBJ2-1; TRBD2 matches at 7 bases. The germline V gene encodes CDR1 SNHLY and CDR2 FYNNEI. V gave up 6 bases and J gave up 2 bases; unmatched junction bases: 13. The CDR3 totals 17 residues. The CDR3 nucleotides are TGTGCCAGCAGCCAAGGGAGCGGGACTAACCCCTACAATGAGCAGTTCTTC. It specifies CASSQGSGTNPYNEQFF. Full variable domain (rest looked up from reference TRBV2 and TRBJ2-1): EPEVTQTPSHQVTQMGQEVILRCVPISNHLYFYWYRQILGQKVEFLVSFYNNEISEKSEIFDDQFSVERPDGSNFTLKIRSTKLEDSAMYFCASSQGSGTNPYNEQFFGPGTRLTVL.

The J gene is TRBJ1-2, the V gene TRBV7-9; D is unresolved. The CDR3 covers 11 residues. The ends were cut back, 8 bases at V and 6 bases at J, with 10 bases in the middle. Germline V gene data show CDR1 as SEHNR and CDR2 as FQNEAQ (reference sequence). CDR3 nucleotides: TGTGCCAGCCGCCCGTTGGATGGCTACACCTTC. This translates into CASRPLDGYTF.

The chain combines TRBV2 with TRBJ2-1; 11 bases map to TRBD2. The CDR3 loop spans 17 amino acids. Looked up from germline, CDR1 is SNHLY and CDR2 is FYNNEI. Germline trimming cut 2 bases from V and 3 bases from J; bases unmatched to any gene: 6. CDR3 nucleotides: TGTGCCAGCAGTGAATTAGTAGCGGGAGGGCTCTACAATGAGCAGTTCTTC. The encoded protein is CASSELVAGGLYNEQFF.

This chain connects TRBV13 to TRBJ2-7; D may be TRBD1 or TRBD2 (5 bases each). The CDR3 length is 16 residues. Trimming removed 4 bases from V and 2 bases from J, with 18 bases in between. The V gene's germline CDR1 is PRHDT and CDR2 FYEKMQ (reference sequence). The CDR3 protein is CASSSRVGEGPYEQYF. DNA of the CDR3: TGTGCCAGCAGCTCTCGGGTCGGAGAGGGGCCCTACGAGCAGTACTTC.

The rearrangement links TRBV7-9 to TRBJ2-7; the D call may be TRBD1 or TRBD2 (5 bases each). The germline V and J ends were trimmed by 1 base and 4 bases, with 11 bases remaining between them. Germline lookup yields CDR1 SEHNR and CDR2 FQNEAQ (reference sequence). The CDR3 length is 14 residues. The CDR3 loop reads CASSLGGPRYEQYF. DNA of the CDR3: TGTGCCAGCAGCTTAGGGGGACCTCGATACGAGCAGTACTTC.

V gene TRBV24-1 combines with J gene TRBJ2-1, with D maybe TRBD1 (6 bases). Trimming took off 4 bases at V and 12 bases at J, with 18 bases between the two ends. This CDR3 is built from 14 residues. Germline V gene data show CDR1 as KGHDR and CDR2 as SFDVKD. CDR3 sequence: CATSDSGTFKRQFF. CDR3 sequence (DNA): TGTGCCACCAGTGACTCAGGGACATTCAAGCGGCAGTTCTTC.

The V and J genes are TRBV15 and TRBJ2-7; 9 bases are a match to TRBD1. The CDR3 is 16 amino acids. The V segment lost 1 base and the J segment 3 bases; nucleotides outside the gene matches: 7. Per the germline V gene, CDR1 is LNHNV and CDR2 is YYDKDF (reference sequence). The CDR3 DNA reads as TGTGCCACCAGCAGAGTGGAGGGGACAGGGATCTACGAGCAGTACTTC. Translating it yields CATSRVEGTGIYEQYF. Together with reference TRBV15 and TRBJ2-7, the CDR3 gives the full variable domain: DAMVIQNPRYQVTQFGKPVTLSCSQTLNHNVMYWYQQKSSQAPKLLFHYYDKDFNNEADTPDNFQSRRPNTSFCFLDIRSPGLGDTAMYLCATSRVEGTGIYEQYFGPGTRLTVT.

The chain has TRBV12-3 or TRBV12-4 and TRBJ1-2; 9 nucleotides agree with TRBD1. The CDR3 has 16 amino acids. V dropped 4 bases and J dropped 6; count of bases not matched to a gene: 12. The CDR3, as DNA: TGTGCCAGCAGTTCCCACGGGACAGGGTATGCCCATGGCTACACCTTC. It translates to CASSSHGTGYAHGYTF.

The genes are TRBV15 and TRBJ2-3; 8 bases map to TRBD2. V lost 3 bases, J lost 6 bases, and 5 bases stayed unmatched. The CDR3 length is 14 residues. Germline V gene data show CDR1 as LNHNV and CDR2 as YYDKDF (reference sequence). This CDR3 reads CATSSRTSWDTQYF. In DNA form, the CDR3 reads TGTGCCACCAGCAGCCGGACTAGCTGGGATACGCAGTATTTT. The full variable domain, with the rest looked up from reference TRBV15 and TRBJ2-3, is DAMVIQNPRYQVTQFGKPVTLSCSQTLNHNVMYWYQQKSSQAPKLLFHYYDKDFNNEADTPDNFQSRRPNTSFCFLDIRSPGLGDTAMYLCATSSRTSWDTQYFGPGTRLTVL.

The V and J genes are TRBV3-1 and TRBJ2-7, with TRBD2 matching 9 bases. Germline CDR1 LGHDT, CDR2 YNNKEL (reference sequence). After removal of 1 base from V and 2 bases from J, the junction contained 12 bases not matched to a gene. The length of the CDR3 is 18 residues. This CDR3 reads CASSQVSLSGGPTYEQYF. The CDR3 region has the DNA TGTGCCAGCAGCCAAGTATCCCTTAGCGGGGGTCCTACCTACGAGCAGTACTTC.

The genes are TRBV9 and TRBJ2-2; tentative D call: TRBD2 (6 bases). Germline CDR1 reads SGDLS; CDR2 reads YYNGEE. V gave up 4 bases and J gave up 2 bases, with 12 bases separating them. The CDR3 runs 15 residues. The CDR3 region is CASSPRGLNTGELFF. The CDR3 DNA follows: TGTGCCAGCAGCCCACGGGGACTTAACACCGGGGAGCTGTTTTTT. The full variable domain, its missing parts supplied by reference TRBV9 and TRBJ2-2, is DSGVTQTPKHLITATGQRVTLRCSPRSGDLSVYWYQQSLDQGLQFLIQYYNGEERAKGNILERFSAQQFPDLHSELNLSSLELGDSALYFCASSPRGLNTGELFFGEGSRLTVL.

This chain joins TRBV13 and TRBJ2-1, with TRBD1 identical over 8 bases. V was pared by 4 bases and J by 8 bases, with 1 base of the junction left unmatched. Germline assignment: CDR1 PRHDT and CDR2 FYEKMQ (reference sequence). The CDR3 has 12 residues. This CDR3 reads CASSSQGDEQFF. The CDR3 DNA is TGTGCCAGCAGCTCACAGGGGGATGAGCAGTTCTTC. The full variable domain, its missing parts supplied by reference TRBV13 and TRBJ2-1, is AAGVIQSPRHLIKEKRETATLKCYPIPRHDTVYWYQQGPGQDPQFLISFYEKMQSDKGSIPDRFSAQQFSDYHSELNMSSLELGDSALYFCASSSQGDEQFFGPGTRLTVL.

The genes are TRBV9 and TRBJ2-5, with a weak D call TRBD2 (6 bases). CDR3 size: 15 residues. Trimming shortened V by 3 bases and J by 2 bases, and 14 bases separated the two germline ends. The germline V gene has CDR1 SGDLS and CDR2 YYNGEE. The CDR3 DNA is TGTGCCAGCAGCGCCTATCTGGCGGGGCAAGAGACCCAGTACTTC. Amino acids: CASSAYLAGQETQYF.

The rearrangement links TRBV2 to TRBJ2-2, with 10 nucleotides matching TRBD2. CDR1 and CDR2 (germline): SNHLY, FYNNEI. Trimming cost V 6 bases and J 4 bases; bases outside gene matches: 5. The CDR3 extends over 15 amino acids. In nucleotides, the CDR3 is TGTGCCAGCAGACTAGCGGGGCTTGCCACCGGGGAGCTGTTTTTT. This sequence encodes CASRLAGLATGELFF.

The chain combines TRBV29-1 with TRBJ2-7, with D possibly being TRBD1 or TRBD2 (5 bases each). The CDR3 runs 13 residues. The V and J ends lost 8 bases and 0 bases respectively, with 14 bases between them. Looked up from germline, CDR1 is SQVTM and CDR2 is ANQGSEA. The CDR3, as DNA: TGCAGCATTAGGGCAGGGAGCTCCTACGAGCAGTACTTC. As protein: CSIRAGSSYEQYF.

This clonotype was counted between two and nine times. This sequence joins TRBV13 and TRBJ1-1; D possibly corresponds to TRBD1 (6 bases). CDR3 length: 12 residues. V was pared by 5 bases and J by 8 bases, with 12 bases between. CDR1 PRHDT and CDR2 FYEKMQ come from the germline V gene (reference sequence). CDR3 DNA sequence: TGTGCCAGCAGCCTGGGACAAGTAGAAGCTTTCTTT. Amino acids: CASSLGQVEAFF.

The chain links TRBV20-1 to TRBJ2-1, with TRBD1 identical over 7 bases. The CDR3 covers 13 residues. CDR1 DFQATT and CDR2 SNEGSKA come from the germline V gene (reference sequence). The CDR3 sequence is CRAKGADHREQFF. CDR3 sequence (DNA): TGCAGAGCCAAGGGGGCGGACCACAGGGAGCAGTTCTTC.

The CDR3, as DNA: TGTGCCAGCAGTGATATGGGACTTACCACAGATACGCAGTATTTT. The encoded protein is CASSDMGLTTDTQYF. The gene calls are TRBV25-1 and TRBJ2-3; weak D call: TRBD2 (6 bases). Deletions cut 3 bases from V and 2 bases from J, with 12 bases between. The length of the CDR3 is 15 residues. Germline CDR1 is MGHDK and CDR2 is SYGVNS. Supplemented by reference TRBV25-1 and TRBJ2-3, the full variable domain reads EADIYQTPRYLVIGTGKKITLECSQTMGHDKMYWYQQDPGMELHLIHYSYGVNSTEKGDLSSESTVSRIRTEHFPLTLESARPSHTSQYLCASSDMGLTTDTQYFGPGTRLTVL.

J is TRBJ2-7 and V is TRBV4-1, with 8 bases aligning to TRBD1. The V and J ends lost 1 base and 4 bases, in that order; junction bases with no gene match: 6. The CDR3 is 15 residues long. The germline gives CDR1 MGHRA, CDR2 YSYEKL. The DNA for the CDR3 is TGCGCCAGCAGCCAAGTAACAGGGGGAATTTACGAGCAGTACTTC. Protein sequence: CASSQVTGGIYEQYF.

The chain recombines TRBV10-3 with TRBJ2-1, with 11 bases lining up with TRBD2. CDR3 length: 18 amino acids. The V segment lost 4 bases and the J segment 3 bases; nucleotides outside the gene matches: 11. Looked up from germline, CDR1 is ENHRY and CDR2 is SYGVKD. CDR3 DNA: TGTGCCATCAGTGTCTGGGGACGGACTAGCGGGTACTACAATGAGCAGTTCTTC. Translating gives CAISVWGRTSGYYNEQFF.

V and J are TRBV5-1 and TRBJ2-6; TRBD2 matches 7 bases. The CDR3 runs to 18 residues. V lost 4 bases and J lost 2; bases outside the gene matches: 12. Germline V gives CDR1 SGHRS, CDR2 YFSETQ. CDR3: CASSPWEGSGAGANVLTF. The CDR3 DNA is TGCGCCAGCAGCCCCTGGGAGGGTTCCGGCGCTGGGGCCAACGTCCTGACTTTC. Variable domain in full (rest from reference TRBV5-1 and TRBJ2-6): KAGVTQTPRYLIKTRGQQVTLSCSPISGHRSVSWYQQTPGQGLQFLFEYFSETQRNKGNFPGRFSGRQFSNSRSEMNVSTLELGDSALYLCASSPWEGSGAGANVLTFGAGSRLTVL.

Here the CDR3 DNA reads TGTGCCAGCAGCCAAGCCGCTAGAAGAGATACGCAGTATTTT. It specifies CASSQAARRDTQYF. The chain carries TRBV14 and TRBJ2-3; D gene ambiguous. This CDR3 has 14 amino acids. Germline CDR1 reads SGHDN; CDR2 reads FVKESK. The V end lost 1 base, the J end lost 5 bases, and 10 bases lay between the germline ends.